The rows below give T cell receptor beta chains drawn from one sample of a study of CD8+ T cells in alopecia areata. Produced via immunoSEQ multiplex PCR; TCRdb's table is partial and in-frame only. Of some 99,000 clones listed, nearly 45% are singletons. Input material: CD4+ T cells sorted from blood. Every receptor here comes from a human donor with alopecia areata. Each CDR3 is given with its conserved first and last residue. D genes are given only for firm matches. Some rows mark clone size as missing; the rest say once, few, many or name a class of expanded clone.

J gene,V gene,clone size,D gene,CDR3 DNA,CDR3 protein
TRBJ2-3,TRBV30,-,TRBD2,TGTGCCTGGACTGCGGGGGGCACAGATACGCAGTATTTT,CAWTAGGTDTQYF
TRBJ2-7,TRBV29-1,once,TRBD2,TGCAGCGTCCGGACTAGCGGGAGAGGCGAGCAGTACTTC,CSVRTSGRGEQYF
TRBJ2-6,TRBV29-1,-,-,TGCAGCGTTTCCACGGCAACTGGGGCCAACGTCCTGACTTTC,CSVSTATGANVLTF
TRBJ2-1,TRBV29-1,-,-,TGCAGCGTTGAAGATCGTAGGAGAAGCAATGAGCAGTTCTTC,CSVEDRRRSNEQFF
TRBJ2-3,TRBV4-3,-,-,TGCGCCAGCAGCCAAGGCAACGGACGGAGGATCACAGATACGCAGTATTTT,CASSQGNGRRITDTQYF
TRBJ2-5,TRBV7-2,-,-,TGTGCCAGCAGCTTAGATCCCAGGGAAGAGACCCAGTACTTC,CASSLDPREETQYF
TRBJ1-5,TRBV10-3,many,TRBD1,TGTGCCATCAGGGCCGGGACAGATAGCAATCAGCCCCAGCATTTT,CAIRAGTDSNQPQHF
TRBJ2-4,TRBV29-1,few,-,TGCAGTGTTCGGTCCAGGCTAGCCAAAAACATTCAGTACTTC,CSVRSRLAKNIQYF
TRBJ2-2,TRBV29-1,-,-,TGCAGCGTCAGATACACCGGGGAGCTGTTTTTT,CSVRYTGELFF
TRBJ2-7,TRBV25-1,-,-,TGTGCCAGCAGTGAACAGGAGGGTGGGCATTACGAGCAGTACTTC,CASSEQEGGHYEQYF
TRBJ1-1,TRBV27,-,-,TGTGCCAGCAGTGGCAGGTCGTGGGACACTGAAGCTTTCTTT,CASSGRSWDTEAFF
TRBJ2-3,TRBV18,-,-,TGTGCCAGCTCACCATCTAGCACAGATACGCAGTATTTT,CASSPSSTDTQYF
TRBJ2-3,TRBV2,-,-,TGTGCCAGCAGTGAGGACTTACCTAGCACAGATACGCAGTATTTT,CASSEDLPSTDTQYF
TRBJ2-6,TRBV5-1,-,-,TGCGCCAGCAGCTTGCTCAGGAGCTCTGGGGCCAACGTCCTGACTTTC,CASSLLRSSGANVLTF
TRBJ1-6,TRBV5-1,-,-,TGCGCCAGCAGCTCCGGAAGGAACAATTCACCCCTCCACTTT,CASSSGRNNSPLHF
TRBJ1-1,TRBV29-1,many,TRBD1,TGCAGCGTCCAGGGGGCTGAAGCTTTCTTT,CSVQGAEAFF
TRBJ2-7,TRBV30,-,-,TGTGCCTGGGAGACAAGCTCCTACGAGCAGTACTTC,CAWETSSYEQYF
TRBJ2-4,TRBV11-2,-,-,TGTGCCAGCAGCTTCCCCTTTGGGGGTCGTACCAAAAACATTCAGTACTTC,CASSFPFGGRTKNIQYF
TRBJ2-7,TRBV4-1,few,TRBD1,TGCGCCAGCACCGTTCTGAGACAGGGGTACGAGCAGTACTTC,CASTVLRQGYEQYF
TRBJ2-1,TRBV11-2,-,TRBD2,TGTGCCAGCACCCCCCGGACCATGGCGGGGGGGCTTTATGAGCAGTTCTTC,CASTPRTMAGGLYEQFF
TRBJ2-7,TRBV29-1,few,-,TGCAGCGTTGTCCAGGGCCCACCCTACGAGCAGTACTTC,CSVVQGPPYEQYF
TRBJ1-2,TRBV20-1,-,-,TGCAGTGTCAACAGCTATGGCTACACCTTC,CSVNSYGYTF
TRBJ1-1,TRBV2,-,-,TGTGCCAGCGGCGAAGGGGACACTGAAGCTTTCTTT,CASGEGDTEAFF
TRBJ1-2,TRBV5-1,once,TRBD1,TGCGCCAGCAGCCTGGGGACAGATGGCTACACCTTC,CASSLGTDGYTF
TRBJ2-3,TRBV6-5,-,-,TGTGCCAGCAGTGATTCAGATACGCAGTATTTT,CASSDSDTQYF
TRBJ2-1,TRBV18,-,-,TGTGCCAGCTCACCCAACGAGGGGAATGAGCAGTTCTTC,CASSPNEGNEQFF
TRBJ2-1,TRBV7-9,-,-,TGTGCCAGCAGCCTCGGGCTAGCCGCCGATGAGCAGTTCTTC,CASSLGLAADEQFF
TRBJ2-2,TRBV27,few,-,TGTGCCAGCGCGGGGGCCTCGAACACCGGGGAGCTGTTTTTT,CASAGASNTGELFF
TRBJ1-2,TRBV29-1,-,-,TGCAGCGTTGAAGTGGGCTATGGCTACACCTTC,CSVEVGYGYTF
TRBJ1-1,TRBV10-2,-,TRBD1,TGCGCCAGTGGGGACAGGGCGGAAACTGAAGCTTTCTTT,CASGDRAETEAFF
TRBJ2-1,TRBV6-6,-,-,TGTGCCAGCAGTTACGTCGGGAAGGCAGGGGATGAGCAGTTCTTC,CASSYVGKAGDEQFF
TRBJ1-2,TRBV29-1,-,-,TGCAGCGCAACAGGGACATCTAACTATGGCTACACCTTC,CSATGTSNYGYTF
TRBJ1-1,TRBV6-6,-,-,TGTGCCAGCAGTTACGCAGGGTCGGACACTGAAGCTTTCTTT,CASSYAGSDTEAFF